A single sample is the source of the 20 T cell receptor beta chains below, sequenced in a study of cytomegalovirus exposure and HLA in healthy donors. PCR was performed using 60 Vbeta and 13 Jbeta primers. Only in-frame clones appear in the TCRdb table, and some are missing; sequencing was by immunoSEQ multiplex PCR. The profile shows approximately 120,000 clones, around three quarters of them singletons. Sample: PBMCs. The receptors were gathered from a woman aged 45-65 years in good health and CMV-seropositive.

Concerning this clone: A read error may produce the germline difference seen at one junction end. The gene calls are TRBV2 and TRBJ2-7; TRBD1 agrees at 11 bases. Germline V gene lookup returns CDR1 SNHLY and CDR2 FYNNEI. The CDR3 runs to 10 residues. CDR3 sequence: CASGRDRGNF. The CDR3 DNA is TGTGCCAGCGGTCGGGACAGGGGGAACTTC.

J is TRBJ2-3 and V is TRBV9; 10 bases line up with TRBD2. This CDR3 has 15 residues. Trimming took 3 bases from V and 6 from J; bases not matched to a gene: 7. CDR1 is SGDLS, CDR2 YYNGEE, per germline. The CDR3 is CASSEEAGGSDTQYF. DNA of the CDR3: TGTGCCAGCAGCGAGGAAGCGGGGGGGTCGGATACGCAGTATTTT.

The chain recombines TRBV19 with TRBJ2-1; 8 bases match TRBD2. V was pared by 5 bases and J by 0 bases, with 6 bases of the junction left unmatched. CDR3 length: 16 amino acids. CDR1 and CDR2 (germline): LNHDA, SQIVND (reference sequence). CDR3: CASSSQRGSSYNEQFF. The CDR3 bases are TGTGCCAGTAGTTCCCAGCGGGGGAGCTCCTACAATGAGCAGTTCTTC.

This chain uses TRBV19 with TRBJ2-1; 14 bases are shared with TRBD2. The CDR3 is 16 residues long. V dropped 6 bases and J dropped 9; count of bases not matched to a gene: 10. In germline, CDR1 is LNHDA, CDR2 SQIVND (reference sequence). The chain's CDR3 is CASRRPGTSGSGEQFF. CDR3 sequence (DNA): TGTGCCAGTAGGAGGCCCGGGACTAGCGGGAGTGGTGAGCAGTTCTTC.

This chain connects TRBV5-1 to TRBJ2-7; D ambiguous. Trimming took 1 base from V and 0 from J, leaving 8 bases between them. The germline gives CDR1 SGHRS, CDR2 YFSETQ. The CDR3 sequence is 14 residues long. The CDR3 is CASSLPESSYEQYF. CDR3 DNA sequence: TGCGCCAGCAGCTTGCCTGAGAGCTCCTACGAGCAGTACTTC. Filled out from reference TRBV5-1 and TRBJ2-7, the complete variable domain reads KAGVTQTPRYLIKTRGQQVTLSCSPISGHRSVSWYQQTPGQGLQFLFEYFSETQRNKGNFPGRFSGRQFSNSRSEMNVSTLELGDSALYLCASSLPESSYEQYFGPGTRLTVT.

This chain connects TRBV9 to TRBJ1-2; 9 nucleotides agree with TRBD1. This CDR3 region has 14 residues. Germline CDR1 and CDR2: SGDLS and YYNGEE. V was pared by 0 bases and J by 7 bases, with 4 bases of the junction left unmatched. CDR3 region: CASSVGRQGGGYTF. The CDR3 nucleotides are TGTGCCAGCAGCGTAGGAAGACAGGGGGGTGGCTACACCTTC.

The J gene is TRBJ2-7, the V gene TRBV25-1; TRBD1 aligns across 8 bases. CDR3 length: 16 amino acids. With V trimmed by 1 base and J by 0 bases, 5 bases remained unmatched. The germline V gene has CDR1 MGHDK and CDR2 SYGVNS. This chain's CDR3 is CASSESGDRPSYEQYF. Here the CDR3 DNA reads TGTGCCAGCAGTGAATCGGGGGACAGGCCCTCCTACGAGCAGTACTTC.

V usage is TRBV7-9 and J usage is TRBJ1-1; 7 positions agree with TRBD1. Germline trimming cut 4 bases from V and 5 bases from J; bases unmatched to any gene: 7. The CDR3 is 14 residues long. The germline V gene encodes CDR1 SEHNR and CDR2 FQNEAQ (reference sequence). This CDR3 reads CASSSMTGRTEAFF. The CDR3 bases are TGTGCCAGCAGCTCTATGACAGGGAGGACTGAAGCTTTCTTT. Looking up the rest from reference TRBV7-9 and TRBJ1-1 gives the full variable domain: DTGVSQNPRHKITKRGQNVTFRCDPISEHNRLYWYRQTLGQGPEFLTYFQNEAQLEKSRLLSDRFSAERPKGSFSTLEIQRTEQGDSAMYLCASSSMTGRTEAFFGQGTRLTVV.

The CDR3 here is CATGTGVNEKLFF. The CDR3 bases are TGTGCCACCGGGACAGGAGTTAATGAAAAACTGTTTTTT. This sequence joins TRBV27 and TRBJ1-4; 8 nucleotides line up with TRBD1. With 10 bases clipped from V and 4 bases from J, the junction kept 5 bases outside the gene matches. Germline V gene lookup returns CDR1 MNHEY and CDR2 SMNVEV (reference sequence). The length of the CDR3 is 13 residues.

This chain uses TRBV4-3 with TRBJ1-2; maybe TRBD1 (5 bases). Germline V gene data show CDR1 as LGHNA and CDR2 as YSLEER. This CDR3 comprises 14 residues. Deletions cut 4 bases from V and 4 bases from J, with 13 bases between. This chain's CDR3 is CASSPGLGLYGYTF. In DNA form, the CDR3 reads TGCGCCAGCAGCCCAGGGTTGGGGCTCTATGGCTACACCTTC.

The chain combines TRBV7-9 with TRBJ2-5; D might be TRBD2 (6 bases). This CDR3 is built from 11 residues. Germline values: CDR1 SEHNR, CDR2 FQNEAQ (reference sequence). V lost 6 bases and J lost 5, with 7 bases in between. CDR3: CASSRGETQYF. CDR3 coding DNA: TGTGCCAGCAGTCGGGGGGAGACCCAGTACTTC.

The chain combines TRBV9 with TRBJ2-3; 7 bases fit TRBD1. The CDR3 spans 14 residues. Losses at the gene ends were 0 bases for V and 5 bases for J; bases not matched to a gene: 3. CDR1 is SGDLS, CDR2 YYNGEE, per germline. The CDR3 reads CASSVDRQGDTQYF. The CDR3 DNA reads TGTGCCAGCAGCGTAGATCGACAGGGAGATACGCAGTATTTT.

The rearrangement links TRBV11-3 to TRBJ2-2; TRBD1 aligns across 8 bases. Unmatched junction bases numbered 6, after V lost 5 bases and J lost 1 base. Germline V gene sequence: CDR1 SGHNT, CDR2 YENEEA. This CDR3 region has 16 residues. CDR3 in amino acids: CASSLGGTGNTGELFF. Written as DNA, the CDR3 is TGTGCCAGCAGCCTAGGAGGGACAGGGAACACCGGGGAGCTGTTTTTT.

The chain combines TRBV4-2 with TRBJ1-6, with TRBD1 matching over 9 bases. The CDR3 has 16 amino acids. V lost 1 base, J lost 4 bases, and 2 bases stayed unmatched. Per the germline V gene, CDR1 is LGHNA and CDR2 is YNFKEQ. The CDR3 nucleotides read TGTGCCAGCAGCCAAGGGGACAGGGCTTATAATTCACCCCTCCACTTT. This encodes CASSQGDRAYNSPLHF.

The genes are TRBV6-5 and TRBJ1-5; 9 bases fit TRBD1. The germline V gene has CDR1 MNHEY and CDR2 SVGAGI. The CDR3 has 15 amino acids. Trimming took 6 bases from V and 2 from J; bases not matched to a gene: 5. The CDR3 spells CASSLGQGGNQPQHF. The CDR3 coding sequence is TGTGCCAGCAGCTTGGGACAGGGAGGCAATCAGCCCCAGCATTTT.

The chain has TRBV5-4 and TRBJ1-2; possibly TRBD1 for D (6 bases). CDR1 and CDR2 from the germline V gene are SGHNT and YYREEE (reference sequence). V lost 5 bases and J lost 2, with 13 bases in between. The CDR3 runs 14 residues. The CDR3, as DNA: TGTGCCAGCAGGGATACAGGGAAGAACTATGGCTACACCTTC. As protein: CASRDTGKNYGYTF.

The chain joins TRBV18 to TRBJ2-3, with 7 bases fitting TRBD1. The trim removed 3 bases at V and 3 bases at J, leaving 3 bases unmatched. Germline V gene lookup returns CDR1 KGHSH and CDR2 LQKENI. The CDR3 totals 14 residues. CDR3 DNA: TGTGCCAGCTCACCCCCGGGACAGACAGATACGCAGTATTTT. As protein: CASSPPGQTDTQYF.

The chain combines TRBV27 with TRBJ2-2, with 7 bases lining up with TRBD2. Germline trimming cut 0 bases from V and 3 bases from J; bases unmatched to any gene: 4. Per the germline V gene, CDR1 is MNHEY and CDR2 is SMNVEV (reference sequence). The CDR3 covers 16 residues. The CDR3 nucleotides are TGTGCCAGCAGTTTATCGTGGACTAGACACACCGGGGAGCTGTTTTTT. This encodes CASSLSWTRHTGELFF.

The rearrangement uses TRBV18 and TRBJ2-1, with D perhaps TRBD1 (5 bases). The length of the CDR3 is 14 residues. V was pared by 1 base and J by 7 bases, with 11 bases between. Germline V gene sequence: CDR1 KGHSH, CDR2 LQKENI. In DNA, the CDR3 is TGTGCCAGCTCACCACGTGAAGGGGCGAATGAGCAGTTCTTC. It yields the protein CASSPREGANEQFF.

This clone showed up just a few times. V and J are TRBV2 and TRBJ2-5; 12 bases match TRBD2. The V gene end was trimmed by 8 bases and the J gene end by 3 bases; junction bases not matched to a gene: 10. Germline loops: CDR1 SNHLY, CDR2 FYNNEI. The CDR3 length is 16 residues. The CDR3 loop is CASVEGLAGGEETQYF. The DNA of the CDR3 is TGTGCCAGCGTCGAGGGGCTAGCGGGAGGGGAAGAGACCCAGTACTTC.